This entry is about one T cell receptor (beta chain). This clone was seen just once. What antigen it recognizes has not been identified. Per-base quality was not reported, and no clone a single base away is much larger than it. For sequencing of the TCRbeta CDR3 region, genomic DNA was extracted from the sorted cells. The immunoSEQ Assay was used for sequencing of TCRbeta CDR3 regions. TCRdb provides this immuneACCESS table in a form limited to in-frame rearrangements. Some clones are lacking; in checked studies, under half of them reflect an unresolved V gene, and why the rest are absent is not known. In all, the sample holds 24,000 or so clones, and approximately 85% of those were seen once. The top ten clones comprise 15% to 20% of the sample. This sample is part of a study of OX40 agonist ivuxolimab in advanced cancers. Background for the entire study: Ivuxolimab was a fully human IgG2 agonistic monoclonal antibody targeting the costimulatory receptor OX40 (CD134). Intravenous ivuxolimab was administered to patients every 2 weeks at six dose levels: 0.01, 0.1, 0.3, 1.5, 3 and 10 mg/kg. Of the roughly 51 patients in dose escalation, about 20 had hepatocellular carcinoma, around 15 had melanoma, 9 had renal cell carcinoma and 9 had head and neck cancer. A male proportion of approximately 83% and a mean age of approximately 58 years, ranging from about 23 to 90, were recorded for the dose-escalation cohort. Patients were allowed to have had prior anti-PD-1, anti-PD-L1 or anti-CTLA-4 therapy, and roughly two fifths of the dose-escalation patients had been treated with checkpoint inhibitors. Three dose-escalation patients achieved partial responses, one with hepatocellular carcinoma and two with cutaneous melanoma. Peripheral TCRbeta sequencing was intended to test whether TCR sequence diversity was altered and clonal T-cell expansion was caused by ivuxolimab. The monotherapy dose-escalation portion (N of about 50 patients) of the phase I ivuxolimab trial is reported in the paper.

The trial excluded patients who had a history of autoimmune disease or were on systemic immunosuppression. In every dose cohort, peripheral blood was drawn for TCR sequencing at baseline, cycle 4 day 1, and cycle 7 day 1. The samples were drawn from a first-in-human, open-label, multicenter phase I dose-escalation trial of ivuxolimab. Adults with locally advanced or metastatic melanoma, renal cell carcinoma, hepatocellular carcinoma or head and neck squamous cell carcinoma were enrolled in the trial. Before TCR sequencing, CD4+ T cells and CD8+ T cells were sorted from peripheral blood as separate populations. Overall study results and their limits: Partial responders in the 0.1-3.0 mg/kg groups had among the lowest normalized peripheral clonal expansion, especially among CD8+ T cells. At doses of 0.1 to 3.0 mg/kg, clonal expansion of both CD4+ and CD8+ T cells in blood was seen between baseline and week 6. On average, CD8+ T cells showed more expanded clones than CD4+ T cells after ivuxolimab. Antigen specificity was not determined for the clonally expanded peripheral T cells. Low levels of normalized T-cell clonal expansion were also seen in some nonresponding patients.

Sequencing was performed on CD4+ or CD8+ T cells sorted from blood, taken in a trial of the OX40 agonist ivuxolimab. This TCR came from an adult with an advanced solid tumor such as melanoma, head and neck, liver or kidney cancer.

The CDR3 in this case is CASSLAGGNGGELFF. In nucleotide form, the sequence is TGTGCCAGCAGCTTAGCGGGGGGTAATGGCGGGGAGCTGTTTTTT. The chain joins TRBV5-4 to TRBJ2-2; 9 middle bases align to TRBD2. CDR1 and CDR2 were assigned from the germline V gene (reference sequence) as SGHNT and YYREEE. Inclusive of the bounding cysteine and phenylalanine, the CDR3 is 15 residues long. The CDR3 DNA has 45 bases and is translated from base 1. At the junction V is shortened by 2 bases and J by 7 bases; bases outside the gene matches: 6.